This T cell receptor beta chain was observed in a study of blood T cell repertoires in COVID-19. Study summary: PBMCs, B-cell-depleted T cells, or T cells provided the cDNA or gDNA that made up the material.

The data were produced by immunoSEQ multiplex PCR, yet TCRdb's version contains in-frame clones alone and is incomplete. Here the sample spans 150,000 to 200,000 clones, under 90% being singletons. Deletions cut 3 bases from V and 8 bases from J, with 11 bases between. This CDR3 spans 13 amino acids. Germline V gene sequence: CDR1 LGHNA, CDR2 YSLEER. The sequence was collected from a man in his forties with acute or convalescent COVID-19. This chain joins TRBV4-3 and TRBJ2-1; D unclear. Sequencing used peripheral blood. The CDR3 DNA reads TGCGCCAGCAGCCAGGGCACTGTGGATGAGCAGTTCTTC. The encoded protein is CASSQGTVDEQFF.